This is a list of T cell receptor beta chains from one sample in a study of shared T cell receptors in the human thymus. The method was immunoSEQ multiplex PCR; TCRdb's version includes in-frame clones alone and lacks a portion of them. The table records about 400,000 clones, approximately 95% of them present only once. The sample comprised thymocytes. Receptors originate from a human donor. CDR3s include the opening cysteine and the closing phenylalanine or tryptophan. A D gene is named only where the DNA matches it firmly. Size is stated for part of the rows, as once, few or many counts, or as a class when the clone is expanded.

cdr3_aa	cdr3_nt	d_call	j_call	v_call	clone_size
CASSLGARDTEAFF	TGTGCCAGCAGCTTAGGGGCCCGCGACACTGAAGCTTTCTTT	.	TRBJ1-1	TRBV7-8	.
CASSLEVRGRNQPQHF	TGTGCCAGCAGCTTAGAGGTCAGGGGGCGTAATCAGCCCCAGCATTTT	TRBD1	TRBJ1-5	TRBV7-3	.
CASSQELRGTGKRYEQYF	TGCGCCAGCAGCCAAGAGCTTAGGGGGACAGGGAAGCGATACGAGCAGTACTTC	TRBD1	TRBJ2-7	TRBV4-1	.
CASSISPTGSTQYF	TGTGCCAGTAGTATTTCCCCCACAGGGAGCACGCAGTATTTT	.	TRBJ2-3	TRBV19	.
CASSIKYKWETEAFF	TGTGCCAGTAGTATAAAGTATAAGTGGGAAACTGAAGCTTTCTTT	.	TRBJ1-1	TRBV19	.
CASSLVQTGGMADLQETQYF	TGTGCCAGCAGCTTAGTGCAGACAGGGGGCATGGCGGACCTTCAAGAGACCCAGTACTTC	TRBD1	TRBJ2-5	TRBV7-6	.
CSVEAYRDQNTEAFF	TGCAGCGTTGAAGCATACAGGGACCAGAACACTGAAGCTTTCTTT	.	TRBJ1-1	TRBV29-1	.
CASSASDFFYEQYF	TGTGCCAGCAGTGCGTCGGACTTCTTCTACGAGCAGTACTTC	.	TRBJ2-7	TRBV6-5	.
CASSLDRWEAQETQYF	TGTGCCAGCAGCTTAGACAGATGGGAAGCCCAAGAGACCCAGTACTTC	.	TRBJ2-5	TRBV7-9	once
CASSLVYGGRLHRYEQYF	TGTGCCAGCAGCTTAGTTTATGGCGGGAGGCTTCATCGGTACGAGCAGTACTTC	TRBD2	TRBJ2-7	TRBV11-3	.
CASSRTGGPLHYEQYF	TGTGCCAGCAGCCGCACGGGAGGGCCGTTACACTACGAGCAGTACTTC	TRBD2	TRBJ2-7	TRBV13	.
CASSSDRANTEAFF	TGTGCCAGCAGCTCGGACAGGGCGAACACTGAAGCTTTCTTT	TRBD1	TRBJ1-1	TRBV7-2	.
CASSLEGGYNEQFF	TGTGCCAGCAGCTTAGAGGGCGGGTACAATGAGCAGTTCTTC	.	TRBJ2-1	TRBV7-2	.
CASSEAGGSGFNYGYTF	TGTGCCAGCAGTGAAGCGGGGGGGTCCGGGTTTAACTATGGCTACACCTTC	.	TRBJ1-2	TRBV6-1	.
CASKRSLEAFF	TGTGCCAGTAAAAGGTCCCTTGAAGCTTTCTTT	.	TRBJ1-1	TRBV19	.
CASSFAQGEKLFF	TGTGCCAGCAGTTTTGCCCAGGGGGAAAAACTGTTTTTT	.	TRBJ1-4	TRBV28	.
CASSQPGTGEGEQYF	TGTGCCAGCAGTCAACCCGGGACAGGGGAGGGAGAGCAGTACTTC	TRBD1	TRBJ2-7	TRBV27	.
CASSPGQGDEQYF	TGTGCTAGCAGCCCGGGACAGGGGGACGAGCAGTACTTC	TRBD1	TRBJ2-7	TRBV7-7	.
CASSLSDQETQYF	TGTGCCAGCAGCTTATCAGACCAAGAGACCCAGTACTTC	.	TRBJ2-5	TRBV7-9	.
CASSWTSGRNNEQFF	TGTGCCAGCAGCTGGACTAGCGGGAGGAACAATGAGCAGTTCTTC	TRBD2	TRBJ2-1	TRBV11-2	.
CASSHLSTGGNTEAFF	TGTGCCAGCAGCCACCTCTCTACAGGGGGGAACACTGAAGCTTTCTTT	TRBD1	TRBJ1-1	TRBV14	.
CASSLDAKTPTEAFF	TGTGCCAGCAGTTTGGACGCGAAGACTCCGACTGAAGCTTTCTTT	.	TRBJ1-1	TRBV27	.
CASSLLLVANTGELFF	TGTGCCAGCAGCTTATTGCTGGTAGCGAACACCGGGGAGCTGTTTTTT	.	TRBJ2-2	TRBV11-2	.
CASSIGVGSSGANVLTF	TGTGCCAGTAGTATTGGGGTCGGGAGCTCTGGGGCCAACGTCCTGACTTTC	.	TRBJ2-6	TRBV19	.
CASSWTGYGEKLFF	TGCGCCAGCAGCTGGACAGGGTACGGCGAAAAACTGTTTTTT	TRBD1	TRBJ1-4	TRBV5-1	once
CASRVSGSPQETQYF	TGTGCCAGCCGGGTTAGCGGGAGCCCTCAAGAGACCCAGTACTTC	TRBD2	TRBJ2-5	TRBV27	.
CASSILKGARYGYTF	TGTGCCAGTAGTATTCTTAAGGGGGCGAGGTATGGCTACACCTTC	TRBD1	TRBJ1-2	TRBV19	.
CASSLEAGETNIQYF	TGTGCCAGCAGCTTGGAGGCAGGGGAAACAAACATTCAGTACTTC	.	TRBJ2-4	TRBV5-6	once
CASSIAAEQETQYF	TGTGCCAGTAGTATCGCGGCTGAGCAAGAGACCCAGTACTTC	.	TRBJ2-5	TRBV19	.
CASTGLAGGEQFF	TGTGCCAGCACAGGACTAGCGGGAGGCGAGCAGTTCTTC	TRBD2	TRBJ2-1	TRBV25-1	.
CAWSPGAAKNIQYF	TGTGCCTGGAGTCCGGGGGCGGCCAAAAACATTCAGTACTTC	.	TRBJ2-4	TRBV30	.
CASSPTNTGELFF	TGTGCCAGCAGCCCAACAAACACCGGGGAGCTGTTTTTT	.	TRBJ2-2	TRBV7-3	.
CASSLYPRGGGEAFF	TGTGCCAGCAGTTTGTACCCTAGAGGGGGGGGTGAAGCTTTCTTT	.	TRBJ1-1	TRBV27	.
CASSFPSSGSSYEQYF	TGCGCCAGCAGCTTCCCCTCTAGCGGGAGTTCCTACGAGCAGTACTTC	TRBD2	TRBJ2-7	TRBV5-1	.
CASSTPTGNTEAFF	TGTGCCAGTAGTACCCCGACAGGGAACACTGAAGCTTTCTTT	.	TRBJ1-1	TRBV19	.
CASSQDPGFPCYGYTF	TGCGCCAGCAGCCAAGATCCGGGGTTCCCTTGCTATGGCTACACCTTC	.	TRBJ1-2	TRBV4-3	.
CASTGREGDQPQHF	TGTGCCAGCACCGGCAGGGAAGGGGATCAGCCCCAGCATTTT	.	TRBJ1-5	TRBV25-1	.
CASSPGTSAHNEQFF	TGTGCCAGCAGCCCCGGGACTAGCGCACACAATGAGCAGTTCTTC	TRBD2	TRBJ2-1	TRBV7-3	.
CASSQEGLAGDVAKNIQYF	TGCGCCAGCAGCCAAGAGGGGCTAGCGGGGGACGTAGCCAAAAACATTCAGTACTTC	TRBD2	TRBJ2-4	TRBV4-3	once
CSVAGNSYEQYF	TGCAGCGTTGCAGGGAACTCCTACGAGCAGTACTTC	.	TRBJ2-7	TRBV29-1	.
CASSLAGGEGYTF	TGTGCCAGCAGCCTAGCTGGGGGGGAGGGCTACACCTTC	.	TRBJ1-2	TRBV28	.
CASGSPSNRGLRGYTF	TGTGCCAGCGGGTCCCCCTCAAACAGGGGGCTTCGTGGCTACACCTTC	TRBD1	TRBJ1-2	TRBV27	.
CASSVQGLGRNQPQHF	TGTGCCAGCAGCGTCCAGGGGCTCGGGCGCAATCAGCCCCAGCATTTT	.	TRBJ1-5	TRBV5-6	.
CATSRGGGMDEQYF	TGTGCCACCAGCAGAGGAGGGGGCATGGACGAGCAGTACTTC	TRBD1	TRBJ2-7	TRBV15	.
CASRGAARGAESGETQYF	TGTGCCAGCAGGGGGGCGGCGAGGGGCGCAGAGTCGGGAGAGACCCAGTACTTC	.	TRBJ2-5	TRBV5-4	.
CASSSGVGTASYGYTF	TGTGCCAGCAGCTCAGGGGTAGGGACAGCTTCCTATGGCTACACCTTC	TRBD1	TRBJ1-2	TRBV7-9	.
CASSFGLAGFQITGANVLTF	TGTGCCAGCAGTTTCGGACTAGCGGGATTCCAAATAACTGGGGCCAACGTCCTGACTTTC	TRBD2	TRBJ2-6	TRBV28	.